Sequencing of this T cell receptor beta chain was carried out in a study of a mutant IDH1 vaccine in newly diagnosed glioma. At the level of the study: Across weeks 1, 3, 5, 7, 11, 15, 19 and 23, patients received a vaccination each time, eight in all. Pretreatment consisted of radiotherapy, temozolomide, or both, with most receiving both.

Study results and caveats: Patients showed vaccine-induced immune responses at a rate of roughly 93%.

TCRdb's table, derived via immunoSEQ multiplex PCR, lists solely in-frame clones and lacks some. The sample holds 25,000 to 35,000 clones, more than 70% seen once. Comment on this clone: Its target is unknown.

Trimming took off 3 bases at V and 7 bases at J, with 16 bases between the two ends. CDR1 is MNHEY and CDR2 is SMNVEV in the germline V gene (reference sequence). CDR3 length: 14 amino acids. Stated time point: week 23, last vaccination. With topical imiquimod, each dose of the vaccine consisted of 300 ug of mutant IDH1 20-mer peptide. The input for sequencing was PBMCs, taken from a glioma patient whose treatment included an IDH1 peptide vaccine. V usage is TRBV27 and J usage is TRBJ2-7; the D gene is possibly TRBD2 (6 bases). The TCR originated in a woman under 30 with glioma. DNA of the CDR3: TGTGCCAGCAGTTTGGGCGGCGGGATGGGTGAGCAGTACTTC. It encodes CASSLGGGMGEQYF.